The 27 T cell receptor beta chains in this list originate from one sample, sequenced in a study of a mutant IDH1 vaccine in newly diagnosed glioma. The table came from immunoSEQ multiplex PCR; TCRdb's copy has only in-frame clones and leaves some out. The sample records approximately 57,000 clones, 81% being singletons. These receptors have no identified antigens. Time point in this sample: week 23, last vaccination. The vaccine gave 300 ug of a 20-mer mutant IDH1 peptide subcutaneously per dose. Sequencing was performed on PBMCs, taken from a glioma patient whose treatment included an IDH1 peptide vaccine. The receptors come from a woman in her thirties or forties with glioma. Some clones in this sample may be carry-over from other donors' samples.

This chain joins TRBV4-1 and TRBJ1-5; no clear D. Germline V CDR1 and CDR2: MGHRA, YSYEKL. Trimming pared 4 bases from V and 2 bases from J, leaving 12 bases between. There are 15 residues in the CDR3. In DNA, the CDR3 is TGCGCCAGCAGCCCGGGATTTTTGGGCAATCAGCCCCAGCATTTT. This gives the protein CASSPGFLGNQPQHF.

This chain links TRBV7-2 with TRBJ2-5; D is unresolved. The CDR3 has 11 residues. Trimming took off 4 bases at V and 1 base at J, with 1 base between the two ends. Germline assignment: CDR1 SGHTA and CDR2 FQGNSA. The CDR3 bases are TGTGCCAGCAGCTCCCAAGAGACCCAGTACTTC. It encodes CASSSQETQYF.

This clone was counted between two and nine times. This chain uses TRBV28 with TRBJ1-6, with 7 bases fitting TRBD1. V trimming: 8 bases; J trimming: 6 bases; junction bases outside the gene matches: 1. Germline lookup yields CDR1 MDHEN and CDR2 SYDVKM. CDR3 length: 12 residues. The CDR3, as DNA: TGTGCCAGCTGGGACAGTAATTCACCCCTCCACTTT. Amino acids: CASWDSNSPLHF.

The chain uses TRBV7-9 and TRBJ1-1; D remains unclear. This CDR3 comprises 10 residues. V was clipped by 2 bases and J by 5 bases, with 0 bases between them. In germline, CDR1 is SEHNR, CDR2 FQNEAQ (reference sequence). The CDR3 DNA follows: TGTGCCAGCAGCTTAACTGAAGCTTTCTTT. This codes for CASSLTEAFF.

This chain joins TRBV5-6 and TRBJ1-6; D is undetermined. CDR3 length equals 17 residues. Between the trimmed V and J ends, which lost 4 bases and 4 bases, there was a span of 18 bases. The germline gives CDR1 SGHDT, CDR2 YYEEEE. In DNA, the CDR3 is TGTGCCAGCAGCCCCGGAGGGCCCGTGGGATATAATTCACCCCTCCACTTT. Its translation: CASSPGGPVGYNSPLHF.

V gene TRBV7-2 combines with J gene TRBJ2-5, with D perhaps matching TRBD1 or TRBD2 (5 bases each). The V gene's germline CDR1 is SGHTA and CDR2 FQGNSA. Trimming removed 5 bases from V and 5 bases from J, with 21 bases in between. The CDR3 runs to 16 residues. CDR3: CASSLGRASRAETQYF. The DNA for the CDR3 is TGTGCCAGCAGCCTGGGGCGGGCTAGCCGAGCGGAGACCCAGTACTTC.

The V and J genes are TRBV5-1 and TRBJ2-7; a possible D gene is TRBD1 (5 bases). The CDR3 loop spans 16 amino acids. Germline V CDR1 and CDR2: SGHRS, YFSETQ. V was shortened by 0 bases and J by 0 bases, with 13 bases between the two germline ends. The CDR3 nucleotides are TGCGCCAGCAGCTTGGAGGGGCAGGGTTCCTCCTACGAGCAGTACTTC. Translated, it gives CASSLEGQGSSYEQYF. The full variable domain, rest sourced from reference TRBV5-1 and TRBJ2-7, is KAGVTQTPRYLIKTRGQQVTLSCSPISGHRSVSWYQQTPGQGLQFLFEYFSETQRNKGNFPGRFSGRQFSNSRSEMNVSTLELGDSALYLCASSLEGQGSSYEQYFGPGTRLTVT.

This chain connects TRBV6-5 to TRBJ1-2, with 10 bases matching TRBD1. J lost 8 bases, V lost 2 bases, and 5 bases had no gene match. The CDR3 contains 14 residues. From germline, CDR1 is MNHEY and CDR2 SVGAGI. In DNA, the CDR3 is TGTGCCAGCAGTTACGTTGGGACAGGGGACGGCTACACCTTC. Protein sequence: CASSYVGTGDGYTF.

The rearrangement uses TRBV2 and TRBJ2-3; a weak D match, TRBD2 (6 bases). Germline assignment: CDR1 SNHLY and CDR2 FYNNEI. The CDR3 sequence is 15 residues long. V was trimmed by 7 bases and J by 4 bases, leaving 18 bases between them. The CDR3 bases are TGTGCCAGCACCGGGGGACCGCGAACAGCAGATACGCAGTATTTT. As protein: CASTGGPRTADTQYF.

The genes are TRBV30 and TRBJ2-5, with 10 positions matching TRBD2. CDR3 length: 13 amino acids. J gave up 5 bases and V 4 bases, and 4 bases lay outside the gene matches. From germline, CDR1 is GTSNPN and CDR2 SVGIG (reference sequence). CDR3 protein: CAWTGLADETQYF. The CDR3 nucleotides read TGTGCCTGGACCGGACTAGCGGACGAGACCCAGTACTTC.

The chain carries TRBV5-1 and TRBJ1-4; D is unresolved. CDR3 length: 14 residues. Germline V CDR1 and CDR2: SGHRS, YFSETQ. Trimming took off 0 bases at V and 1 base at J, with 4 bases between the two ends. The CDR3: CASSLGRTNEKLFF. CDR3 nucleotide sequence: TGCGCCAGCAGCTTGGGCAGAACTAATGAAAAACTGTTTTTT. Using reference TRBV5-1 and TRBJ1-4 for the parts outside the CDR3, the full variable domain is KAGVTQTPRYLIKTRGQQVTLSCSPISGHRSVSWYQQTPGQGLQFLFEYFSETQRNKGNFPGRFSGRQFSNSRSEMNVSTLELGDSALYLCASSLGRTNEKLFFGSGTQLSVL.

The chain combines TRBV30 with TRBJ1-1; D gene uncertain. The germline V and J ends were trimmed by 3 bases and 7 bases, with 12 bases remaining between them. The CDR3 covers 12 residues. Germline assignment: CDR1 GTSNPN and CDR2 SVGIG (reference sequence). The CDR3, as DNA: TGTGCCTGGAGGATCTCTAGCCTTGAAGCTTTCTTT. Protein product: CAWRISSLEAFF.

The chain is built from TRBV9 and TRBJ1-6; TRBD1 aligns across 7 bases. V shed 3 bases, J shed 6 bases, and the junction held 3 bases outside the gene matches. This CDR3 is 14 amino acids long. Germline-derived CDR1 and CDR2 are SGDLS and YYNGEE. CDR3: CASSAGQPNSPLHF. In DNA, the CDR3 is TGTGCCAGCAGCGCGGGACAGCCTAATTCACCCCTCCACTTT.

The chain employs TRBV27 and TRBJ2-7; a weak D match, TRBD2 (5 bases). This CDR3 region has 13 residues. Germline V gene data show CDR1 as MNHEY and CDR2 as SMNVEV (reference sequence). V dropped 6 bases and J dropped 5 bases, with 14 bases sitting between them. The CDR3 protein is CASRRERVNEQYF. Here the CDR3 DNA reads TGTGCCAGCAGGAGGGAAAGGGTCAACGAGCAGTACTTC.

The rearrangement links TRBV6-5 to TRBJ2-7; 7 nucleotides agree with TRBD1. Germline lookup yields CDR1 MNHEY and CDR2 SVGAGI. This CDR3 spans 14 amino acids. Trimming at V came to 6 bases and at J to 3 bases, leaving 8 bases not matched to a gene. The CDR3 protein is CASRIHRGHYEQYF. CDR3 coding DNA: TGTGCCAGCAGAATCCACAGGGGCCACTACGAGCAGTACTTC.

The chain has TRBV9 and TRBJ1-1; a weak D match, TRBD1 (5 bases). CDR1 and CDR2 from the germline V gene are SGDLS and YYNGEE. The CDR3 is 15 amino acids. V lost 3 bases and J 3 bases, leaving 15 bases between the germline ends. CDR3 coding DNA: TGTGCCAGCAGCGGAGCTGGGGGGAGGGACACTGAAGCTTTCTTT. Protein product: CASSGAGGRDTEAFF.

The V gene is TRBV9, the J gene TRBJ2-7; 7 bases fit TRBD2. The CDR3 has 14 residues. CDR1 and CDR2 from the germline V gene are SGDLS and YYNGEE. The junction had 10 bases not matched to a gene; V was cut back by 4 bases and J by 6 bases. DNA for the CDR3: TGTGCCAGCAGCCCTACCTTGGGGGGGGGCGAGCAGTACTTC. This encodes CASSPTLGGGEQYF.

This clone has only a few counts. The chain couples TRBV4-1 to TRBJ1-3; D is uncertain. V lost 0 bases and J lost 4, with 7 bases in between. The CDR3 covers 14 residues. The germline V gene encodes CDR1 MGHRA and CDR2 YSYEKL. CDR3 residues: CASSQESMGNTIYF. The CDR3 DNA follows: TGCGCCAGCAGCCAAGAATCAATGGGAAACACCATATATTTT.

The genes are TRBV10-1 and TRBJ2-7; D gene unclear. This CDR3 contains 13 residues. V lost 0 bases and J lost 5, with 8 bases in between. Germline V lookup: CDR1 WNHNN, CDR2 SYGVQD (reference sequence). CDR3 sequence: CASSESLRNEQYF. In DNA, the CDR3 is TGCGCCAGCAGTGAGTCCTTGCGAAACGAGCAGTACTTC.

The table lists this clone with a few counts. The CDR3 nucleotides read TGCAGCGTTGAAGTGACCCCTCCTGGAAACACCATATATTTT. Protein: CSVEVTPPGNTIYF. V gene TRBV29-1 combines with J gene TRBJ1-3, with unresolved D. CDR1 and CDR2 (germline): SQVTM, ANQGSEA. Trimming removed 1 base at V and 2 bases at J, with 9 bases between. CDR3 length: 14 amino acids. Combining the CDR3 with reference TRBV29-1 and TRBJ1-3 gives the whole variable domain SAVISQKPSRDICQRGTSLTIQCQVDSQVTMMFWYRQQPGQSLTLIATANQGSEATYESGFVIDKFPISRPNLTFSTLTVSNMSPEDSSIYLCSVEVTPPGNTIYFGEGSWLTVV.

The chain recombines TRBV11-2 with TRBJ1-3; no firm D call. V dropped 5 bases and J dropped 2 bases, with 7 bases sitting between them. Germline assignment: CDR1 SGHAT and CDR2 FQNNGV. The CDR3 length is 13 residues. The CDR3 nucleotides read TGTGCCAGCAGCCAGAAGGCTGGAAACACCATATATTTT. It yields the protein CASSQKAGNTIYF. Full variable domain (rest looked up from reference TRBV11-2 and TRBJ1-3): EAGVAQSPRYKIIEKRQSVAFWCNPISGHATLYWYQQILGQGPKLLIQFQNNGVVDDSQLPKDRFSAERLKGVDSTLKIQPAKLEDSAVYLCASSQKAGNTIYFGEGSWLTVV.

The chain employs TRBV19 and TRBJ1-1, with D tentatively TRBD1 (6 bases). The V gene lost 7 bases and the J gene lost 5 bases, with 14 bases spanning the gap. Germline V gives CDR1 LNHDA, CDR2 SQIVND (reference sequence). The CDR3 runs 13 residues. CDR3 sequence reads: CASNRGRGTEAFF. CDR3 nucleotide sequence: TGTGCCAGTAACCGGGGAAGGGGGACTGAAGCTTTCTTT.

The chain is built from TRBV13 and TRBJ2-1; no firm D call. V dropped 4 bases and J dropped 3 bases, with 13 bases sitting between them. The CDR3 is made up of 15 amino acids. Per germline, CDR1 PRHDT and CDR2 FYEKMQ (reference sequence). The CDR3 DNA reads TGTGCCAGCAGCTCTCGGACCCAATTCTACAATGAGCAGTTCTTC. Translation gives CASSSRTQFYNEQFF.

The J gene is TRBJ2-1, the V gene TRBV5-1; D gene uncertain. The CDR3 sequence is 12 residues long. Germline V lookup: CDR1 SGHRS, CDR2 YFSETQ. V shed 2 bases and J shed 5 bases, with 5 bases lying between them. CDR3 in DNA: TGCGCCAGCAGCTTACGTAACAATGAGCAGTTCTTC. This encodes CASSLRNNEQFF.

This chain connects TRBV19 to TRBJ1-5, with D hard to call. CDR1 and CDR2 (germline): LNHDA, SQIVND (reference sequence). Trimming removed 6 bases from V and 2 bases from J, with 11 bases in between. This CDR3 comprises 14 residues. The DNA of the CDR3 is TGTGCCAGTAGATTGGGAGGTGGCAATCAGCCCCAGCATTTT. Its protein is CASRLGGGNQPQHF.

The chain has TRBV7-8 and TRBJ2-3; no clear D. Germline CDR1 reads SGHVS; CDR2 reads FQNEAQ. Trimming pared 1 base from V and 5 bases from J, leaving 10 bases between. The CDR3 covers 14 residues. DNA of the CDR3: TGTGCCAGCAGCTTAGAAGCGACCGTAGATACGCAGTATTTT. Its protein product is CASSLEATVDTQYF.

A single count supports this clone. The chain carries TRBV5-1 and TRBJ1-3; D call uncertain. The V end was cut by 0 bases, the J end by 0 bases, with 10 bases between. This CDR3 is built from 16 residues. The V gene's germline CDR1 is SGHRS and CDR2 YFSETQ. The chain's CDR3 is CASSLGLRSSGNTIYF. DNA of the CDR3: TGCGCCAGCAGCTTGGGGCTTAGGAGCTCTGGAAACACCATATATTTT.